The TCR beta chain described here comes from a study of T-cell reconstitution after alpha-beta-depleted transplantation in children. CDR3 length: 13 residues. V gave up 5 bases and J gave up 8 bases, with 13 bases separating them. The sample holds one count of this clonotype. The target antigen is unknown. Study-wide points: Alpha-beta T cells about two months after transplant reportedly derived from several hundred expanded graft clones. High day-60 TCRbeta diversity in some patients came from surviving recipient T cells and thymic progenitors. One year post-transplant, T-cell counts and diversity were largely derived from T cells produced anew.

Preparation of the TCRbeta library was carried out with unique molecular identifiers. TCRdb reprocessed the PCR reads via MiXCR and lists one record per CDR3 protein. The data hold 90,000 to 150,000 distinct CDR3 sequences, with roughly 23% observed a single time. The J gene is TRBJ2-1, the V gene TRBV12-3 or TRBV12-4, with D uncertain. The source of this sequence is a male patient aged 2 to 9 who had a stem cell transplant for chronic granulomatous disease, so the T cells may come from the graft donor. Sequenced here: PBMCs, mostly from graft donor cells, sampled 180 days after TCRalphabeta/CD19-depleted stem cell transplant. Written as DNA, the CDR3 is TGTGCCAGCAGTCCGAAGGGTTTCGATGAGCAGTTCTTC. This sequence encodes CASSPKGFDEQFF.